Below, 18 T cell receptor beta chains from the same sample are listed, as sequenced in a study of identical twins. TCRdb ran MiXCR on the 5' RACE reads and lists one entry per CDR3 protein. The sample yields 240,000 or so distinct CDR3 sequences, about 13% seen once. These same data were also listed under a study on yellow fever vaccine responses in identical twins.

The sample taken for sequencing was memory (CD45RO+) T cells sorted from blood. Every receptor here comes from a woman aged 18-29 years in good health.

The rearrangement uses TRBV20-1 and TRBJ2-5; TRBD2 matches 7 bases. The CDR3 totals 13 residues. The junction had 5 bases not matched to a gene; V was cut back by 3 bases and J by 4 bases. Germline CDR1 DFQATT, CDR2 SNEGSKA (reference sequence). The CDR3 sequence: CSARDRGGETQYF. DNA for the CDR3: TGCAGTGCTAGGGACCGCGGGGGAGAGACCCAGTACTTC.

This clonotype came up once. The chain uses TRBV4-1 and TRBJ2-1; possibly TRBD1 for D (5 bases). Looked up from germline, CDR1 is MGHRA and CDR2 is YSYEKL. The V end was cut by 4 bases, the J end by 0 bases, with 16 bases between. This CDR3 has 17 amino acids. The CDR3 spells CASSRQSTVDSYNEQFF. In DNA form, the CDR3 reads TGCGCCAGCAGCCGGCAATCGACAGTAGACTCCTACAATGAGCAGTTCTTC.

This clonotype was recorded only once. A much larger clone is a single base away; this may be a read error. This chain links TRBV10-3 with TRBJ1-1, with D tentatively TRBD1 (6 bases). Germline assignment: CDR1 ENHRY and CDR2 SYGVKD. This CDR3 has 16 amino acids. Deletions cut 2 bases from V and 4 bases from J, with 17 bases between. CDR3 in DNA: TGTGCCATCAGTGAGAGTATCGGGGGGGCAGGCACTGAAGCTTTCTTT. It is translated as CAISESIGGAGTEAFF.

The V call is TRBV20-1, the J call TRBJ2-2, with D uncertain. The germline V gene has CDR1 DFQATT and CDR2 SNEGSKA (reference sequence). V lost 0 bases, J lost 2 bases, and 10 bases lay in between. The CDR3 covers 15 residues. CDR3 residues: CSARDGQINTGELFF. As DNA, the CDR3 is TGCAGTGCTAGAGACGGGCAAATTAACACCGGGGAGCTGTTTTTT.

The chain combines TRBV7-8 with TRBJ2-1; 8 bases map to TRBD1. This CDR3 has 18 residues. Germline V lookup: CDR1 SGHVS, CDR2 FQNEAQ. The junction had 10 bases not matched to a gene; V was cut back by 1 base and J by 2 bases. CDR3 DNA sequence: TGTGCCAGCAGCTTAGAGACAGGGGTGACGCGGACCTACAATGAGCAGTTCTTC. This encodes CASSLETGVTRTYNEQFF.

The rearrangement joins TRBV7-2 to TRBJ2-3; maybe TRBD2 (5 bases). This CDR3 spans 15 amino acids. Germline CDR1 and CDR2: SGHTA and FQGNSA. V was trimmed by 2 bases and J by 3 bases, leaving 12 bases between them. The CDR3 nucleotides are TGTGCCAGCAGCTTACGAGGGAGAGGGACAGATACGCAGTATTTT. Its translation is CASSLRGRGTDTQYF.

This clonotype was observed many times. This chain links TRBV12-3 or TRBV12-4 with TRBJ1-3; the match to TRBD1 covers 8 bases. The ends lost 6 bases at V and 2 bases at J; junction bases unmatched: 9. The CDR3 contains 16 residues. In nucleotides, the CDR3 is TGTGCCAGCAGCCCTACCGGGACAGGTCCTGGAAACACCATATATTTT. Protein product: CASSPTGTGPGNTIYF.

This clonotype was detected a few times. The V and J genes are TRBV5-1 and TRBJ2-7; 8 bases match TRBD1. From germline, CDR1 is SGHRS and CDR2 YFSETQ. V was pared by 4 bases and J by 6 bases, with 3 bases of the junction left unmatched. The CDR3 has 12 amino acids. CDR3 coding DNA: TGCGCCAGCAGCGTAGACAGGGGCGAGCAGTACTTC. Translation gives CASSVDRGEQYF.

The chain recombines TRBV28 with TRBJ2-6; D is unclear. Germline-derived CDR1 and CDR2 are MDHEN and SYDVKM. Between the trimmed V and J ends, which lost 7 bases and 0 bases, there was a span of 13 bases. The CDR3 consists of 16 residues. CDR3 DNA sequence: TGTGCCAGCAAACCTACAGCGAGCTCTGGGGCCAACGTCCTGACTTTC. Amino acids: CASKPTASSGANVLTF.

This clonotype was detected only a few times. This chain joins TRBV18 and TRBJ2-5; 8 bases map to TRBD1. V lost 1 base, J lost 5 bases, and 9 bases stayed unmatched. This CDR3 comprises 16 residues. Per germline, CDR1 KGHSH and CDR2 LQKENI. This chain's CDR3 is CASSPRGGTGGETQYF. The DNA of the CDR3 is TGTGCCAGCTCACCACGGGGCGGGACAGGCGGTGAGACCCAGTACTTC.

The gene calls are TRBV4-3 and TRBJ2-3, with TRBD1 as a possible D gene (5 bases). This CDR3 has 16 residues. V was pared by 6 bases and J by 1 base, with 17 bases between. Germline CDR1 LGHNA, CDR2 YSLEER. In DNA, the CDR3 is TGCGCCAGCAGTCTGGGGCAGGGATTGGGCACAGATACGCAGTATTTT. It codes for CASSLGQGLGTDTQYF.

V is TRBV11-2 and J is TRBJ2-1; 7 positions agree with TRBD1. Trimming removed 0 bases from V and 8 bases from J; junction bases left unmatched: 7. The CDR3 is 15 amino acids. Germline values: CDR1 SGHAT, CDR2 FQNNGV. CDR3 protein: CASSLDLGQFHEQFF. Written as DNA, the CDR3 is TGTGCCAGCAGCTTAGACCTGGGACAGTTCCATGAGCAGTTCTTC.

This clonotype has a count of ten or more. The rearrangement links TRBV3-1 to TRBJ2-1; TRBD2 agrees at 8 bases. The germline V gene encodes CDR1 LGHDT and CDR2 YNNKEL (reference sequence). V was pared by 1 base and J by 7 bases, with 9 bases of the junction left unmatched. This CDR3 has 16 amino acids. The CDR3 coding sequence is TGTGCCAGCAGCCAAGTGTCGAGCGGGAGATCGAATGAGCAGTTCTTC. Translation gives CASSQVSSGRSNEQFF.

This chain connects TRBV2 to TRBJ2-7; D is unresolved. The length of the CDR3 is 11 residues. The V and J ends lost 6 bases and 3 bases respectively, with 6 bases between them. CDR1 is SNHLY and CDR2 is FYNNEI in the germline V gene. The CDR3 DNA reads as TGTGCCAGCAGGGTATACTACGAGCAGTACTTC. Its protein is CASRVYYEQYF.

Ten or more counts support this clonotype. This chain connects TRBV10-1 to TRBJ2-5; perhaps D is TRBD1 or TRBD2 (5 bases each). CDR3 length: 18 residues. Germline CDR1 and CDR2: WNHNN and SYGVQD (reference sequence). V was pared by 0 bases and J by 2 bases, with 19 bases between. CDR3 nucleotides: TGCGCCAGCAGTGAGTCGTTGAGTTGGGACGGTCAACAAGAGACCCAGTACTTC. Its translation is CASSESLSWDGQQETQYF.

This clonotype was picked up a small number of times. The rearrangement joins TRBV7-9 to TRBJ2-3, with D tentatively TRBD2 (5 bases). The CDR3 spans 13 residues. The germline V gene encodes CDR1 SEHNR and CDR2 FQNEAQ (reference sequence). The V and J ends lost 2 bases and 5 bases respectively, with 8 bases between them. DNA of the CDR3: TGTGCCAGCAGCTTAACCCGGGGAGATACGCAGTATTTT. Its protein is CASSLTRGDTQYF.

This clonotype came up a few times. This sequence joins TRBV12-3 or TRBV12-4 and TRBJ2-1, with D perhaps matching TRBD2 (6 bases). V was trimmed by 4 bases and J by 5 bases, leaving 12 bases between them. CDR3 length equals 14 residues. The CDR3 coding sequence is TGTGCCAGCAGTTGGACTACTGGGAACAATGAGCAGTTCTTC. It yields the protein CASSWTTGNNEQFF.

The table lists this clonotype with many counts. The chain carries TRBV28 and TRBJ2-5, with D possibly matching TRBD1 (8 bases). Trimming stripped 6 bases from V and 5 bases from J, with 16 bases between. In germline, CDR1 is MDHEN, CDR2 SYDVKM. This CDR3 has 14 amino acids. CDR3: CASRPTGGGETQYF. The DNA of the CDR3 is TGTGCCAGCAGGCCAACAGGGGGAGGGGAGACCCAGTACTTC.